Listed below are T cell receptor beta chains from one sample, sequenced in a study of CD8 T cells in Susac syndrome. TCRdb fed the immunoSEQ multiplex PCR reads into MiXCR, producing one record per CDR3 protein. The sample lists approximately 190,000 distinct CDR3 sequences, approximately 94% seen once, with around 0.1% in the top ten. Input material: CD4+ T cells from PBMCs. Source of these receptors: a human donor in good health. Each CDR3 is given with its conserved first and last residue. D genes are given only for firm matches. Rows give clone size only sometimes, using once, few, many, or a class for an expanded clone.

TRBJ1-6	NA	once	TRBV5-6	CASSPSGGINSPLHF	TGTGCCAGCAGCCCGTCCGGGGGGATCAATTCACCCCTCCACTTT
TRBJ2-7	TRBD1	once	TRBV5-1	CASSLAGQRTYEQYF	TGCGCCAGCAGCTTGGCGGGACAGAGGACCTACGAGCAGTACTTC
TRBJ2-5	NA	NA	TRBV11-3	CASSFAGQETQYF	TGTGCCAGCAGCTTCGCAGGGCAAGAGACCCAGTACTTC
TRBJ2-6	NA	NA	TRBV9	CASSPFSSSGANVLTF	TGTGCCAGCAGCCCATTCTCCAGCTCTGGGGCCAACGTCCTGACTTTC
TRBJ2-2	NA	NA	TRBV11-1	CASSLHRVSAGELFF	TGTGCCAGCAGCTTGCACAGGGTCAGCGCCGGGGAGCTGTTTTTT
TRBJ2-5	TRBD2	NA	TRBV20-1	CSARPTSGAAETQYF	TGCAGTGCTAGACCCACTAGCGGGGCTGCCGAGACCCAGTACTTC
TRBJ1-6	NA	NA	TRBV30	CAWSTGATNSPLHF	TGTGCCTGGAGTACCGGGGCCACAAATTCACCCCTCCACTTT
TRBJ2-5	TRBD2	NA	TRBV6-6	CASSRRAGEETQYF	TGTGCCAGTTCGAGGAGGGCGGGGGAAGAGACCCAGTACTTC
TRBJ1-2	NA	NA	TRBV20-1	CSARVGGVDRSGYTF	TGCAGTGCTAGAGTCGGGGGGGTTGACAGGTCTGGCTACACCTTC
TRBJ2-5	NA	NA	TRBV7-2	CASSLENRLQETQYF	TGTGCCAGCAGCCTAGAAAACAGACTCCAAGAGACCCAGTACTTC
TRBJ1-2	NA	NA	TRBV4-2	CASSQETGVNYGYTF	TGTGCCAGCAGCCAAGAGACAGGAGTGAACTATGGCTACACCTTC
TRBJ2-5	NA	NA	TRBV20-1	CSAREVVQYF	TGCAGTGCTAGAGAGGTAGTCCAATACTTC
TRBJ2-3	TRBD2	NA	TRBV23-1	CASNPYYGGLAADTQYF	TGCGCCAGCAACCCTTATTACGGGGGACTAGCGGCAGATACGCAGTATTTT
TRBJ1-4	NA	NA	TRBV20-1	CSWYTNQEKLFF	TGCAGTTGGTACACTAACCAGGAAAAACTGTTTTTT
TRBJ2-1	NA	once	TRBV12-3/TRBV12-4	CASRRWGDAQNEQFF	TGTGCCAGCAGGCGGTGGGGGGACGCACAAAATGAGCAGTTCTTC
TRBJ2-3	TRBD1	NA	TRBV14	CASSQFDRGLGTDTQYF	TGTGCCAGCAGCCAATTCGACAGGGGGCTGGGCACAGATACGCAGTATTTT
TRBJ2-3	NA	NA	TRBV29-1	CSVEEGSLDTQYF	TGCAGCGTTGAAGAGGGGTCCTTAGATACGCAGTATTTT
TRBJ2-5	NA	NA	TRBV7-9	CASSSGRLQETQYF	TGTGCCAGCAGCTCCGGACGGCTACAAGAGACCCAGTACTTC
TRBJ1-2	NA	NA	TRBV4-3	CASSQVVGGVYGYTF	TGCGCCAGCAGCCAAGTCGTGGGGGGGGTCTATGGCTACACCTTC
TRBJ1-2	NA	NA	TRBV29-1	CSVESGYGYTF	TGCAGCGTTGAGTCGGGCTATGGCTACACCTTC
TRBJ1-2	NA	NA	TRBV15	CATSTVNYGYTF	TGTGCCACCTCTACAGTGAACTATGGCTACACCTTC
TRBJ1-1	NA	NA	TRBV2	CASSEGFRRTEAFF	TGTGCCAGCAGTGAAGGTTTTAGGCGGACTGAAGCTTTCTTT
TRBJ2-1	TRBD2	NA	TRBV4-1	CASSQTTSGGANEQFF	TGCGCCAGCAGCCAGACAACTAGCGGGGGGGCCAATGAGCAGTTCTTC
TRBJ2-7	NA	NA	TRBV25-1	CASSEYGAYEQYF	TGTGCCAGCAGTGAATACGGGGCCTACGAGCAGTACTTC